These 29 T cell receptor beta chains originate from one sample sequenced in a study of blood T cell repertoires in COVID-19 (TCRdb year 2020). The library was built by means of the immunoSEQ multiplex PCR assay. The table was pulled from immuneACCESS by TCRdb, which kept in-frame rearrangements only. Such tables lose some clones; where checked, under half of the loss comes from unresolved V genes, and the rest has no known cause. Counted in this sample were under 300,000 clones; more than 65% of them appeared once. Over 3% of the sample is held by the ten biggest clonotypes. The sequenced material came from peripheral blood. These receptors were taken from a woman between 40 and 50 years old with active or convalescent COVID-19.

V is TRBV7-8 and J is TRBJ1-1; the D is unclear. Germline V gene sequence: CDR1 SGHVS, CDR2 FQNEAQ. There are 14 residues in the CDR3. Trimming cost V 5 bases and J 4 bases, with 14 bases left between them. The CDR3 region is CASSPLREGTEAFF. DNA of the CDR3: TGTGCCAGCAGCCCCCTCCGGGAGGGCACTGAAGCTTTCTTT.

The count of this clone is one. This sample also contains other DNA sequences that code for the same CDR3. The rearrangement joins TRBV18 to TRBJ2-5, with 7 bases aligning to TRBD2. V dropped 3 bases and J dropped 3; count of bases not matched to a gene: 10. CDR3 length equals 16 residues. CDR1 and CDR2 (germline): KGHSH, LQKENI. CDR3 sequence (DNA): TGTGCCAGCTCACCCCCGCCAGGGCGGGGGAAAGAGACCCAGTACTTC. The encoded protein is CASSPPPGRGKETQYF. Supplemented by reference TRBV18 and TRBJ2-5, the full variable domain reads NAGVMQNPRHLVRRRGQEARLRCSPMKGHSHVYWYRQLPEEGLKFMVYLQKENIIDESGMPKERFSAEFPKEGPSILRIQQVVRGDSAAYFCASSPPPGRGKETQYFGPGTRLLVL.

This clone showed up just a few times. This CDR3 is CASIWDSFTF. DNA of the CDR3: TGTGCCAGCATATGGGACAGCTTCACCTTC. The genes are TRBV2 and TRBJ1-2, with 7 nucleotides matching TRBD1. Losses at the gene ends were 7 bases for V and 13 bases for J; bases not matched to a gene: 6. Germline CDR1 SNHLY, CDR2 FYNNEI. CDR3 length equals 10 residues.

DNA of the CDR3: TGTGCCAGCAGCCCGGGACAGCCCTACACTGAAGCTTTCTTT. Translating it yields CASSPGQPYTEAFF. The J gene is TRBJ1-1, the V gene TRBV7-2, with 7 bases identical to TRBD1. This CDR3 is 14 amino acids long. V lost 5 bases and J lost 3; bases outside the gene matches: 6. Germline V gives CDR1 SGHTA, CDR2 FQGNSA.

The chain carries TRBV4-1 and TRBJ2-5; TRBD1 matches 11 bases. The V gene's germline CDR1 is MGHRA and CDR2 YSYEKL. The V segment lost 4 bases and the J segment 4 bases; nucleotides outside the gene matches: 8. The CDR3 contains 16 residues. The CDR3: CASSRSGTGGGETQYF. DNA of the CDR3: TGCGCCAGCAGCCGAAGTGGGACAGGGGGAGGAGAGACCCAGTACTTC.

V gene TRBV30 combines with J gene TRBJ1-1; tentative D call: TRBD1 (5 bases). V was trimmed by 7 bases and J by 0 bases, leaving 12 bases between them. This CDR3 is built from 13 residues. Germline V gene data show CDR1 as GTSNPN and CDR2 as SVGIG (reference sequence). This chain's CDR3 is CALGGIMNTEAFF. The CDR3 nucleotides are TGTGCCTTGGGGGGTATCATGAACACTGAAGCTTTCTTT.

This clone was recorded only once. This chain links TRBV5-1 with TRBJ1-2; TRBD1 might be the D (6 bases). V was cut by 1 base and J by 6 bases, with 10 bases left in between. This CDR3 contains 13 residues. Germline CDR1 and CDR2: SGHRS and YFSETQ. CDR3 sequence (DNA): TGCGCCAGCAGCTTGATGCCAGGGGATGGCTACACCTTC. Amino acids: CASSLMPGDGYTF.

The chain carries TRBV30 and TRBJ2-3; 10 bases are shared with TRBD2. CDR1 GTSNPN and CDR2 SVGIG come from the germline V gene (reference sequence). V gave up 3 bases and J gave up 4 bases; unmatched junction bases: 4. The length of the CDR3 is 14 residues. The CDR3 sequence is CAWRRAGGADTQYF. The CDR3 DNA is TGTGCCTGGAGGCGAGCGGGGGGGGCAGATACGCAGTATTTT. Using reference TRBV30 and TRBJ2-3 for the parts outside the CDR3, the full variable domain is SQTIHQWPATLVQPVGSPLSLECTVEGTSNPNLYWYRQAAGRGLQLLFYSVGIGQISSEVPQNLSASRPQDRQFILSSKKLLLSDSGFYLCAWRRAGGADTQYFGPGTRLTVL.

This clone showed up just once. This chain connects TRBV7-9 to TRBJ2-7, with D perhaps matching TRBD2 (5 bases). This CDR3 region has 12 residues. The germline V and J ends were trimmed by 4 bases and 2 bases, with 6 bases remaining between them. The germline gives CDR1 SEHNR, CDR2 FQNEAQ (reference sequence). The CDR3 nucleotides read TGTGCCAGCAGCTCCGGGGCCTACGAGCAGTACGTC. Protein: CASSSGAYEQYV.

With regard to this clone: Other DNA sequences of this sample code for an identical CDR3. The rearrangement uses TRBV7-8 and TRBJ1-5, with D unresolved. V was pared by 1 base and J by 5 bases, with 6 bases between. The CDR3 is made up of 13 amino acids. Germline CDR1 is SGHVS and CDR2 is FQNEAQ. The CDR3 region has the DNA TGTGCCAGCAGCTTAGTGAGGGATCAGCCCCAGCATTTT. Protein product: CASSLVRDQPQHF.

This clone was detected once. The DNA for the CDR3 is TGCGCCAGCAGCCCCGGAGGGGATGGAAACACCATATATTTT. It encodes CASSPGGDGNTIYF. The V gene is TRBV5-1, the J gene TRBJ1-3; D may be TRBD1 (5 bases). The CDR3 extends over 14 amino acids. V lost 4 bases to trimming and J lost 3 bases, with 11 bases between them. The germline CDR1 and CDR2 sequences are SGHRS and YFSETQ.

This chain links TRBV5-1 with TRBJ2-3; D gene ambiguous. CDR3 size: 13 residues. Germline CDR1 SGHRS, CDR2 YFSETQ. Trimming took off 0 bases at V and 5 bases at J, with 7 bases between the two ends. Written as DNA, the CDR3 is TGCGCCAGCAGCTTGGGTTTACAAGATACGCAGTATTTT. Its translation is CASSLGLQDTQYF.

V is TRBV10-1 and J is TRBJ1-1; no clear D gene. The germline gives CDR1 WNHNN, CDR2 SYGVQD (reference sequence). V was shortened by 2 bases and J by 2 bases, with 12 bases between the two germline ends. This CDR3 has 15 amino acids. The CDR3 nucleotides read TGCGCCAGCAGTGAGGGAGGGTCCCGTAACACTGAAGCTTTCTTT. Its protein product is CASSEGGSRNTEAFF.

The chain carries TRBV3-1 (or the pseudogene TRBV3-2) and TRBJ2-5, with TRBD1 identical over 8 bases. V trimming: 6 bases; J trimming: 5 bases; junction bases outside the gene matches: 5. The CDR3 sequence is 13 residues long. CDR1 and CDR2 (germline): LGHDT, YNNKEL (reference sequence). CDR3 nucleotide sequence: TGTGCCAGCAGTTTCGACAGGGGCGAGACCCAGTACTTC. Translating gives CASSFDRGETQYF.

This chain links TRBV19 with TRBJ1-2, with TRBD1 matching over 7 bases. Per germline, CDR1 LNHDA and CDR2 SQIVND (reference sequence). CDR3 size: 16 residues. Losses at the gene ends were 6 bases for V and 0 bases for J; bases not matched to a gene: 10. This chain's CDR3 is CASRTMRGRTNYGYTF. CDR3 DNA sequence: TGTGCCAGTAGAACTATGAGGGGGCGGACTAACTATGGCTACACCTTC. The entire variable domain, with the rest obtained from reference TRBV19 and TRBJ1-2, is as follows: DGGITQSPKYLFRKEGQNVTLSCEQNLNHDAMYWYRQDPGQGLRLIYYSQIVNDFQKGDIAEGYSVSREKKESFPLTVTSAQKNPTAFYLCASRTMRGRTNYGYTFGSGTRLTVV.

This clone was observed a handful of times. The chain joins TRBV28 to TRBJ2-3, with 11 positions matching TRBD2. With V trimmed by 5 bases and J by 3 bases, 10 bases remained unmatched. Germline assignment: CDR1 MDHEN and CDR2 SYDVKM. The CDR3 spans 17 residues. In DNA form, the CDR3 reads TGTGCCAGCAGTCCCCCGGGACTAGCGGTGGGAACAGATACGCAGTATTTT. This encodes CASSPPGLAVGTDTQYF.

The CDR3 sequence: CAIGTSGPYNEQFF. The CDR3 DNA is TGTGCCATCGGGACTAGTGGTCCCTACAATGAGCAGTTCTTC. This chain uses TRBV28 with TRBJ2-1; 8 nucleotides agree with TRBD2. CDR3 size: 14 residues. V shed 10 bases, J shed 2 bases, and the junction held 7 bases outside the gene matches. Germline V gene sequence: CDR1 MDHEN, CDR2 SYDVKM. The complete variable domain, with remaining parts taken from reference TRBV28 and TRBJ2-1, reads DVKVTQSSRYLVKRTGEKVFLECVQDMDHENMFWYRQDPGLGLRLIYFSYDVKMKEKGDIPEGYSVSREKKERFSLILESASTNQTSMYLCAIGTSGPYNEQFFGPGTRLTVL.

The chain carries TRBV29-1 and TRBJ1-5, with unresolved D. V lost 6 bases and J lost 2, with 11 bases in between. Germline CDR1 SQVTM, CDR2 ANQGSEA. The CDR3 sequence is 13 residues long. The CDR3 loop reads CSVTPGGNQPQHF. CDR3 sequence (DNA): TGCAGCGTCACCCCGGGAGGCAATCAGCCCCAGCATTTT.

CDR3 loop: CASSKGLRDTEAFF. CDR3 coding DNA: TGTGCCAGTAGTAAGGGACTCCGGGACACTGAAGCTTTCTTT. The V and J genes are TRBV19 and TRBJ1-1; tentatively, D is TRBD1 (5 bases). The CDR3 runs 14 residues. Germline V gene sequence: CDR1 LNHDA, CDR2 SQIVND (reference sequence). With 4 bases removed from V and 3 bases from J, the gap between germline ends came to 12 bases.

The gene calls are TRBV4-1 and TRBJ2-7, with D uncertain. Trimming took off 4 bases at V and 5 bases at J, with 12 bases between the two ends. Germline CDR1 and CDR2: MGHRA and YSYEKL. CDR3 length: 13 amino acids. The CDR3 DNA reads TGCGCCAGCAGCCGAGTCTTAGTAGACGAGCAGTACTTC. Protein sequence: CASSRVLVDEQYF.

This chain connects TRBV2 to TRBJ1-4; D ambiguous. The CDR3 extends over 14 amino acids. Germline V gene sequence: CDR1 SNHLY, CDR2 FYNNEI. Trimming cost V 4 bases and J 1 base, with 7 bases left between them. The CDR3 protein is CASSVSGTNEKLFF. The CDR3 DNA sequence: TGTGCCAGCAGTGTTTCGGGAACTAATGAAAAACTGTTTTTT.

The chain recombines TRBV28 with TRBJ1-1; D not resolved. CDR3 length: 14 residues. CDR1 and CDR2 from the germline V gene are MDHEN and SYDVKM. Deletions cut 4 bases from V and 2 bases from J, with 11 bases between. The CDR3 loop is CASSYGGHNTEAFF. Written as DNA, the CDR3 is TGTGCCAGCAGTTACGGAGGTCATAACACTGAAGCTTTCTTT.

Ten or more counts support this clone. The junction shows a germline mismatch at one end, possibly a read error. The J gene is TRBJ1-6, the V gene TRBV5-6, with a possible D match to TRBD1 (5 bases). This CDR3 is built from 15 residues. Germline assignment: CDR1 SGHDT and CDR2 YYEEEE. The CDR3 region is CATSPGPGYNSPLHF. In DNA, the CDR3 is TGTGCCACCAGCCCTGGGCCAGGGTATAATTCACCCCTCCACTTT.

For the CDR3, the DNA is TGTGCCAGCAGCCAGGACACAGATACGCAGTATTTT. Encoded protein: CASSQDTDTQYF. This chain connects TRBV12-3 or TRBV12-4 to TRBJ2-3; D gene uncertain. V lost 6 bases, J lost 2 bases, and 6 bases lay in between. The CDR3 extends over 12 amino acids.

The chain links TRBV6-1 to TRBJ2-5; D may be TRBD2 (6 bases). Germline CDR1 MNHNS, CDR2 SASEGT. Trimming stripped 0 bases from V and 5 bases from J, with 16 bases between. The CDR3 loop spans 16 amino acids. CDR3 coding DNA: TGTGCCAGCAGTGAAGCGCTTTCGGGGGTTCGGGAGACCCAGTACTTC. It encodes CASSEALSGVRETQYF.

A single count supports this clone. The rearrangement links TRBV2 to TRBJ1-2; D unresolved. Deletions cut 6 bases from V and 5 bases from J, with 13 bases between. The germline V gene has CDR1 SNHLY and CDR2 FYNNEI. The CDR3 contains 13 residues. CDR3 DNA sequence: TGTGCCAGCAGCGAGCCCCAAGCGTATGGCTACACCTTC. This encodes CASSEPQAYGYTF. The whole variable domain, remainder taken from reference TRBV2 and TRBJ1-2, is EPEVTQTPSHQVTQMGQEVILRCVPISNHLYFYWYRQILGQKVEFLVSFYNNEISEKSEIFDDQFSVERPDGSNFTLKIRSTKLEDSAMYFCASSEPQAYGYTFGSGTRLTVV.

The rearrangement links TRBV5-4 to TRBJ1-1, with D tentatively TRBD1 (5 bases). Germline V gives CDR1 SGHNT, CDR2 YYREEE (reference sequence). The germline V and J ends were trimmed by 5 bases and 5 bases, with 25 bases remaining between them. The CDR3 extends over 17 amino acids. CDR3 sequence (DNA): TGTGCCAGCAGACCGGACCTCTGGGGGGGAGGGAAGACTGAAGCTTTCTTT. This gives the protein CASRPDLWGGGKTEAFF.

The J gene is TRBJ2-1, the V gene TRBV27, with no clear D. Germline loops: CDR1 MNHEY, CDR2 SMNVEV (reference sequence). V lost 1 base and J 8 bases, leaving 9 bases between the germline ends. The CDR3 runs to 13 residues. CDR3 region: CASSLYPGYEQFF. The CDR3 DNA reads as TGTGCCAGCAGTTTATATCCGGGTTATGAGCAGTTCTTC.

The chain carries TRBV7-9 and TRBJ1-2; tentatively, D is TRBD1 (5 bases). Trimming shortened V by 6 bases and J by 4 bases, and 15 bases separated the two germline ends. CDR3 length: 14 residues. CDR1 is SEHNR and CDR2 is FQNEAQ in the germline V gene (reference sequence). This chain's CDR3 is CASRQIDRLYGYTF. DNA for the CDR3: TGTGCCAGCAGACAAATCGACAGACTCTATGGCTACACCTTC. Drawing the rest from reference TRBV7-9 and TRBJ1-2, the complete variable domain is DTGVSQNPRHKITKRGQNVTFRCDPISEHNRLYWYRQTLGQGPEFLTYFQNEAQLEKSRLLSDRFSAERPKGSFSTLEIQRTEQGDSAMYLCASRQIDRLYGYTFGSGTRLTVV.